A selection of T cell receptor beta chains follows, all from one sample in a study of regulatory T cells in long-lasting Graves disease. MiXCR, run by TCRdb on the multiplex PCR reads, gives a single entry per CDR3 protein. The sample lists over 500,000 distinct CDR3 sequences; around 17% were seen once. The same data also contributed to another study, on T cells in Graves' hyperthyroidism and ophthalmopathy.

The sequencing here drew on peripheral blood mononuclear cells (PBMCs), taken at new diagnosis, from a patient treated with antithyroid drugs. These TCRs come from a woman aged 25-40 years with Graves disease. Both conserved end residues are part of each CDR3. Fields, in order: J gene, D gene, clone size, V gene, CDR3 DNA, CDR3 protein. The D gene is left open where the match is weak. Rows may omit the clone size; those that give it use once, few, many or a size class.

TRBJ2-2,TRBD2,few,TRBV6-5,TGTGCCAGCAGTTACGGGGGGGTCTACACCGGGGAGCTGTTTTTT,CASSYGGVYTGELFF
TRBJ2-7,TRBD1,-,TRBV6-1,TGTGCCAGCAGTGAATTATTCGCTTGGGACAGGATCTACGAGCAGTACTTC,CASSELFAWDRIYEQYF
TRBJ1-4,-,few,TRBV6-2/TRBV6-3,TGTGCCACCCGACGTTGGAAGTCGGTTGAAACTAATGAAAAACTGTTTTTT,CATRRWKSVETNEKLFF
TRBJ1-4,-,many,TRBV6-2/TRBV6-3,TGTGCCAGCAGTTACTCCAGGGGTGGATTTGAAAAACTGTTTTTT,CASSYSRGGFEKLFF
TRBJ1-2,-,many,TRBV12-3/TRBV12-4,TGTGCCAGCAGTTTGAGTGGAAGGGACTATGGCTACACCTTC,CASSLSGRDYGYTF
TRBJ1-2,TRBD1,many,TRBV27,TGTGCCAGCAGTTTGGTTGCAGGGGGCTATGGCTACACCTTC,CASSLVAGGYGYTF
TRBJ2-1,TRBD2,many,TRBV7-2,TGTGCCAGCAGCACGACTAGCGGGAGGTACAATGAGCAGTTCTTC,CASSTTSGRYNEQFF
TRBJ2-3,-,-,TRBV6-2/TRBV6-3,TGTGCCAGCAGTTCCTCCGGACCGAGCGCAGATACGCAGTATTTT,CASSSSGPSADTQYF
TRBJ2-1,-,many,TRBV20-1,TGCAGTGCTTTAGGGGGGGGTCCAAATGAGCAGTTCTTC,CSALGGGPNEQFF
TRBJ1-1,-,-,TRBV18,TGTGCCAGCTCACTTTTGGGGGATAGGGCTTTCTTT,CASSLLGDRAFF
TRBJ2-2,TRBD2,-,TRBV20-1,TGCAGTGCTAGGGGGACTAGCGGGAGGACCACAGGGAACACCGGGGAGCTGTTTTTT,CSARGTSGRTTGNTGELFF
TRBJ2-5,-,many,TRBV29-1,TGCAGCGTTGAACAGGGGACTATTCAAGAGACCCAGTACTTC,CSVEQGTIQETQYF
TRBJ2-7,TRBD1,many,TRBV13,TGTGCCAGCAGCTCAGGGGGGACAGGGAGGTTCAACGAGCAGTACTTC,CASSSGGTGRFNEQYF
TRBJ1-2,-,few,TRBV20-1,TGCAGTGCTAGAGGGGCCGAGGGAGTAAACTATGGCTACACCTTC,CSARGAEGVNYGYTF
TRBJ1-2,-,-,TRBV27,TGTGCCAGCAGTTTAGGGGCTATCTATGGCTACACCTTC,CASSLGAIYGYTF
TRBJ1-1,-,many,TRBV20-1,TGCAGTGCTAGAGGAGGGGGACCCCCTCTGAACACTGAAGCTTTCTTT,CSARGGGPPLNTEAFF
TRBJ1-5,-,-,TRBV19,TGTGCCAGTAAGGGCGATCCGGGGGCCCAGCCCCAGCATTTT,CASKGDPGAQPQHF
TRBJ2-2,TRBD2,many,TRBV19,TGTGCCAGTAGTGTCGGACTAGCGGGACCCGGGGAGCTGTTTTTT,CASSVGLAGPGELFF
TRBJ2-5,-,few,TRBV20-1,TGCAGTGCCCTACAGGGTTTGCAAGAGACCCAGTACTTC,CSALQGLQETQYF
TRBJ2-2,-,-,TRBV19,TGTGCCAGTAGCATTGGGTTGGATCTCAGAACCGGGGAGCTGTTTTTT,CASSIGLDLRTGELFF
TRBJ2-1,TRBD2,-,TRBV12-3/TRBV12-4,TGTGCCAGCAGTCGGGCAGCGGGAGGGCCTTTCACAATTTACAATGAGCAGTTCTTC,CASSRAAGGPFTIYNEQFF
TRBJ2-1,TRBD2,many,TRBV20-1,TGCAGTGCTAACCCCCCCGAGACTAGCATAGAGCAGTTCTTC,CSANPPETSIEQFF
TRBJ1-1,TRBD1,many,TRBV27,TGTGCCAGCAGTCAAGAACAGGGGATGAACACTGAAGCTTTCTTT,CASSQEQGMNTEAFF
TRBJ1-2,TRBD1,few,TRBV11-3,TGTGCCAGCAGCTTATCAGACAGGGTATACTATGGCTACACCTTC,CASSLSDRVYYGYTF
TRBJ2-3,TRBD1,many,TRBV29-1,TGCAGCGTTGCGAACACGACCGGGACAGGGTTTTCGGGCACAGATACGCAGTATTTT,CSVANTTGTGFSGTDTQYF
TRBJ1-5,-,few,TRBV20-1,TGCAGTGCTTCTAAGAGCAATCAGCCCCAGCATTTT,CSASKSNQPQHF
TRBJ2-5,-,-,TRBV7-8,TGTGCCAGCAGCTCCAGTCCCGGGAGCCAAGAGACCCAGTACTTC,CASSSSPGSQETQYF
TRBJ2-5,-,-,TRBV6-2/TRBV6-3,TGTGCCAGCAGGTCCCATTTATTCCAGTACTTC,CASRSHLFQYF
TRBJ2-5,-,-,TRBV28,TGTGCCAGCACCCTCGGAGCAGACCAAGAGACCCAGTACTTC,CASTLGADQETQYF
TRBJ2-3,TRBD2,-,TRBV6-4,TGTGCCAGCACCAAGACTAGCGGGGACAACACAGATACGCAGTATTTT,CASTKTSGDNTDTQYF
TRBJ1-2,-,many,TRBV2,TGTGCCAGCAGGATTTCATATGGCTACACCTTC,CASRISYGYTF
TRBJ2-5,TRBD2,-,TRBV30,TGTGCCTGGAGTGTTCGTAGCGGGGGGAAGACCCAGTACTTC,CAWSVRSGGKTQYF
TRBJ2-5,-,-,TRBV20-1,TGCAGTGCTAGAGAAAATTGGCTAGGGGGAGAGACCCAGTACTTC,CSARENWLGGETQYF
TRBJ2-5,-,few,TRBV18,TGTGCCAGCTCACCCCCAGCGCATCAAGAGACCCAGTACTTC,CASSPPAHQETQYF
TRBJ1-3,TRBD1,many,TRBV9,TGTGCCAGCAGCCAGGGGACAGGTTCGGGAAACACCATATATTTT,CASSQGTGSGNTIYF
TRBJ1-1,-,many,TRBV7-9,TGCGCCAGCAGCCTTGGGGGACGCGAGGGCACTGAAGCTTTCTTT,CASSLGGREGTEAFF
TRBJ2-3,-,few,TRBV19,TGTGCCAGTAGTATAGAGGCCCCCACAGATACGCAGTATTTT,CASSIEAPTDTQYF
TRBJ2-5,-,-,TRBV14,TGTGCCAGCAGCCAGGGCCTCCGCAAGTGGGAGACCCAGTACTTC,CASSQGLRKWETQYF
TRBJ2-2,-,few,TRBV30,TGTGCCTCTGCCCCAGGGTACATAGTCACCGGGGAGCTGTTTTTT,CASAPGYIVTGELFF
TRBJ1-6,-,few,TRBV19,TGTGCCAGTAGGATCCAGGGGTTAGCTAATTCACCCCTCCACTTT,CASRIQGLANSPLHF
TRBJ2-1,TRBD2,-,TRBV15,TGTGCCACAACTAGCGGGAGGGCCGTTGAGCAGTTCTTC,CATTSGRAVEQFF
TRBJ2-7,-,many,TRBV3-1,TGTGCCAGCAGCCCGCCAGGGATCCACGAGCAGTACTTC,CASSPPGIHEQYF
TRBJ2-7,-,many,TRBV5-5,TGTGCCAGCAGCTTGGCTAGGACACCGTGGACACAATCCTACGAGCAGTACTTC,CASSLARTPWTQSYEQYF
TRBJ2-5,-,many,TRBV2,TGTGCCAGCAGTGAATTTAGATCCGGGTATGAGGAGACCCAGTACTTC,CASSEFRSGYEETQYF
TRBJ2-1,-,few,TRBV7-3,TGTGCCAGCAGCTGGGGACCATCAGAAGAGCAGTTCTTC,CASSWGPSEEQFF
TRBJ2-7,TRBD1,many,TRBV7-9,TGTGCCAGCAGCCGCATCGGACAGGGGGCTTCGAGGCAGTACTTC,CASSRIGQGASRQYF
TRBJ2-7,TRBD1,many,TRBV12-3/TRBV12-4,TGTGCCAGCAGTCTACAGGGGTCGAGTGGATACGAGCAGTACTTC,CASSLQGSSGYEQYF
TRBJ2-2,-,-,TRBV6-4,TGTGCCAGCAGCACGACACCTGAGATGCCCGGGGAGCTGTTTTTT,CASSTTPEMPGELFF
TRBJ1-1,TRBD1,many,TRBV5-1,TGCGCCAGCAGCTTGTTCGGACAGGCGACGAACACTGAAGCTTTCTTT,CASSLFGQATNTEAFF
TRBJ2-7,TRBD2,many,TRBV12-3/TRBV12-4,TGTGCCAGCAGTTTTGTACGTAGCGGGACTAGCGGGAGACGCTACGAGCAGTACTTC,CASSFVRSGTSGRRYEQYF
TRBJ2-1,-,-,TRBV9,TGTGCCAGCAGCGTAGGTCTGGATGAGCAGTTCTTC,CASSVGLDEQFF
TRBJ2-5,TRBD2,-,TRBV3-1,TGTGCCAGCAGCCCTACTAGCGGGACCCTAGAGACCCAGTACTTC,CASSPTSGTLETQYF
TRBJ1-5,-,-,TRBV19,TGTGCCAGTCGTTATCAGGCAGGAACTAGCAATCAGCCCCAGCATTTT,CASRYQAGTSNQPQHF